This TCR beta chain was identified in a study of T-cell reconstitution after alpha-beta-depleted transplantation in children. The study's findings and limits: When one year had passed after transplant, most T-cell counts and diversity came from newly produced T cells. It was surviving recipient T cells and thymic progenitors that gave some patients high TCRbeta diversity at day 60.

The library targeted TCRbeta and was prepared with unique molecular identifiers. TCRdb recomputed calls from the PCR reads with MiXCR, one row per CDR3 protein. The sample has roughly 790,000 distinct CDR3 sequences, about 16% seen once. In germline, CDR1 is SGHTA, CDR2 FQGTGA. Trimming stripped 0 bases from V and 4 bases from J, with 5 bases between. This CDR3 comprises 13 residues. On this clonotype itself: Its antigen is unknown.

The sequence was obtained from a male patient aged 10 to 17 who had a stem cell transplant for acute lymphoblastic leukemia, so the T cells may come from the graft donor. V and J are TRBV7-3 and TRBJ2-3, with D unresolved. Specimen: PBMCs, mostly from graft donor cells, collected 360 days after TCRalphabeta/CD19-depleted stem cell transplant. CDR3 DNA sequence: TGTGCCAGCAGCTTAACTTGGGCAGATACGCAGTATTTT. Translation gives CASSLTWADTQYF.